These 16 T cell receptor beta chains share one sample of origin, sequenced in a study of CD8+CD57+ T cells in acquired aplastic anemia. Genomic DNA, serving as template, underwent TCR beta VDJ and CDR3 profiling. TCRdb recomputed calls from the reads with MiXCR, one row per CDR3 protein. The sample has roughly 64,000 distinct CDR3 sequences; around 55% are singletons. Sequencing input: sorted CD4+, CD8+, or CD8+CD57+ T cells (not recorded which) from PBMCs. Receptors originate from a human donor in good health, serving as a control.

The J gene is TRBJ1-1, the V gene TRBV29-1; D is unresolved. Trimming shortened V by 3 bases and J by 3 bases, and 11 bases separated the two germline ends. Germline CDR1 is SQVTM and CDR2 is ANQGSEA. The CDR3 loop spans 13 amino acids. Here the CDR3 reads CSVDRRVDTEAFF. As DNA, the CDR3 is TGCAGCGTTGATCGGAGGGTTGACACTGAAGCTTTCTTT.

This clonotype was seen many times. CDR3 nucleotide sequence: TGTGCCAGCAGCTTAGATTACGTGGTTGCTGAAGCTTTCTTT. It translates to CASSLDYVVAEAFF. V is TRBV11-2 and J is TRBJ1-1; unclear D gene. The germline V gene has CDR1 SGHAT and CDR2 FQNNGV. The CDR3 length is 14 residues. The ends were cut back, 0 bases at V and 6 bases at J, with 11 bases in the middle.

The chain employs TRBV19 and TRBJ2-5; D is perhaps TRBD1 (6 bases). The V gene lost 0 bases and the J gene lost 1 base, with 9 bases spanning the gap. Per the germline V gene, CDR1 is LNHDA and CDR2 is SQIVND (reference sequence). There are 15 residues in the CDR3. The CDR3 nucleotides read TGTGCCAGTAGTATAGAGAGGGGGATCCAAGAGACCCAGTACTTC. Residues: CASSIERGIQETQYF. Complete variable domain (other parts from reference TRBV19 and TRBJ2-5): DGGITQSPKYLFRKEGQNVTLSCEQNLNHDAMYWYRQDPGQGLRLIYYSQIVNDFQKGDIAEGYSVSREKKESFPLTVTSAQKNPTAFYLCASSIERGIQETQYFGPGTRLLVL.

This clonotype was recorded at least ten times. The V call is TRBV20-1, the J call TRBJ2-7; D ambiguous. From germline, CDR1 is DFQATT and CDR2 SNEGSKA (reference sequence). The CDR3 consists of 13 residues. The germline V and J ends were trimmed by 3 bases and 2 bases, with 11 bases remaining between them. The CDR3 is CSASAAETYEQYF. In DNA form, the CDR3 reads TGCAGTGCTAGCGCCGCCGAGACCTACGAGCAGTACTTC.

This chain connects TRBV24-1 to TRBJ2-5; 15 bases fit TRBD2. The germline gives CDR1 KGHDR, CDR2 SFDVKD. The CDR3 is 16 amino acids. The J segment lost 5 bases and the V segment lost 5 bases, leaving 5 bases of the junction unmatched. The CDR3 region has the DNA TGTGCCACCAGTGCCCGCGGGACTAGCGGGAGGGAGACCCAGTACTTC. This sequence encodes CATSARGTSGRETQYF.

The chain links TRBV30 to TRBJ2-1; the match to TRBD2 covers 11 bases. Losses at the gene ends were 7 bases for V and 4 bases for J; bases not matched to a gene: 18. Germline V gene lookup returns CDR1 GTSNPN and CDR2 SVGIG (reference sequence). The length of the CDR3 is 18 residues. The CDR3 sequence is CASGRGRGGLAGYNEQFF. DNA for the CDR3: TGTGCCTCCGGAAGGGGCAGGGGTGGACTAGCGGGTTACAATGAGCAGTTCTTC. Combining the CDR3 with reference TRBV30 and TRBJ2-1 gives the whole variable domain SQTIHQWPATLVQPVGSPLSLECTVEGTSNPNLYWYRQAAGRGLQLLFYSVGIGQISSEVPQNLSASRPQDRQFILSSKKLLLSDSGFYLCASGRGRGGLAGYNEQFFGPGTRLTVL.

This sequence joins TRBV6-5 and TRBJ2-5, with D tentatively TRBD2 (5 bases). The CDR3 is 14 residues long. Germline V gives CDR1 MNHEY, CDR2 SVGAGI. Deletions cut 0 bases from V and 2 bases from J, with 7 bases between. The CDR3 is CASSYSSGQETQYF. The CDR3 region has the DNA TGTGCCAGCAGTTACTCGTCGGGGCAAGAGACCCAGTACTTC.

The chain has TRBV2 and TRBJ2-4; D remains ambiguous. CDR3 length: 14 amino acids. The germline V gene has CDR1 SNHLY and CDR2 FYNNEI. The germline V and J ends were trimmed by 8 bases and 6 bases, with 17 bases remaining between them. The CDR3 region is CASASGQTGNIQYF. The CDR3 DNA is TGTGCCAGCGCCTCCGGGCAGACTGGAAACATTCAGTACTTC.

Many counts were recorded for this clonotype. The J gene is TRBJ2-2, the V gene TRBV12-3 or TRBV12-4; D unresolved. Trimming took 2 bases from V and 9 from J, leaving 13 bases between them. There are 14 residues in the CDR3. The chain's CDR3 is CASSLRSSRRELFF. CDR3 DNA sequence: TGTGCCAGCAGTTTAAGGTCCTCTCGCCGGGAGCTGTTTTTT.

This clonotype has at least ten counts. V is TRBV11-1 and J is TRBJ2-5; D gene uncertain. CDR1 and CDR2 from the germline V gene are SGHAT and FQDESV (reference sequence). The CDR3 contains 10 residues. Trimming removed 4 bases at V and 14 bases at J, with 11 bases between. CDR3 nucleotides: TGTGCCAGCAGCTACGGAGCGTCCTACTTC. Its protein product is CASSYGASYF.

CDR3 sequence reads: CASSLNSMNTEAFF. The CDR3 DNA sequence: TGTGCCAGCAGCTTGAACAGTATGAACACTGAAGCTTTCTTT. The V call is TRBV5-6, the J call TRBJ1-1; no clear D gene. Deletions cut 1 base from V and 0 bases from J, with 7 bases between. Germline CDR1 reads SGHDT; CDR2 reads YYEEEE. The CDR3 spans 14 residues.

Many counts were recorded for this clonotype. The chain couples TRBV28 to TRBJ2-7; 13 bases agree with TRBD2. V dropped 6 bases and J dropped 2; count of bases not matched to a gene: 10. CDR1 and CDR2 from the germline V gene are MDHEN and SYDVKM. This CDR3 has 17 amino acids. CDR3 protein: CASSLPGLAGVTYEQYF. For the CDR3, the DNA is TGTGCCAGCAGCCTGCCCGGACTAGCGGGAGTCACCTACGAGCAGTACTTC.

Ten or more counts support this clonotype. The chain joins TRBV11-2 to TRBJ1-1; the match to TRBD1 covers 9 bases. The CDR3 length is 17 residues. Trimming at V came to 5 bases and at J to 2 bases, leaving 12 bases not matched to a gene. Germline V gene lookup returns CDR1 SGHAT and CDR2 FQNNGV. As DNA, the CDR3 is TGTGCCAGCAGCCTGAGAGGGACAGGGATTTTAAACACTGAAGCTTTCTTT. This encodes CASSLRGTGILNTEAFF.

This clonotype has just one count. This rearrangement joins TRBV10-3 to TRBJ2-7, with 12 nucleotides matching TRBD1. The CDR3 sequence is 18 residues long. V lost 5 bases, J lost 5 bases, and 16 bases stayed unmatched. CDR1 ENHRY and CDR2 SYGVKD come from the germline V gene. CDR3 region: CAISPTTSAGTGGDEQYF. The DNA for the CDR3 is TGTGCCATCAGTCCAACCACCAGTGCCGGGACAGGGGGCGACGAGCAGTACTTC.

This clonotype has ten or more counts. CDR3 amino acids: CSAPTGVASEQYF. The CDR3 coding sequence is TGCAGTGCTCCGACTGGGGTAGCCTCCGAGCAGTACTTC. V is TRBV20-1 and J is TRBJ2-7; D gene ambiguous. The CDR3 has 13 amino acids. V gave up 5 bases and J gave up 6 bases, with 17 bases separating them. CDR1 and CDR2 from the germline V gene are DFQATT and SNEGSKA (reference sequence).

The V gene is TRBV2, the J gene TRBJ1-2; weak D call: TRBD1 (5 bases). Germline values: CDR1 SNHLY, CDR2 FYNNEI. CDR3 size: 13 residues. V was trimmed by 8 bases and J by 2 bases, leaving 12 bases between them. The CDR3, as DNA: TGTGCCAGCCTTCAGACAGCGAACTATGGCTACACCTTC. This gives the protein CASLQTANYGYTF.